Listed here are 23 T cell receptor beta chains from one sample, sequenced in a study of CD8 T cells in ankylosing spondylitis. MiXCR, applied by TCRdb to the 5' RACE reads, yields one record per CDR3 protein. The sample comprises some 9,400 distinct CDR3 sequences, 6% of which are singletons, and about 42% rests with the top ten. The sequencing input was blood, either unsorted or a sorted T cell fraction (not recorded which). The receptors come from a female donor with ankylosing spondylitis or in good health (not recorded which).

This clonotype was observed many times. The chain is built from TRBV9 and TRBJ2-2, with D possibly being TRBD1 or TRBD2 (5 bases each). This CDR3 spans 17 amino acids. Per germline, CDR1 SGDLS and CDR2 YYNGEE. Trimming removed 0 bases at V and 4 bases at J, with 16 bases between. This chain's CDR3 is CASSVGYVGALTGELFF. The CDR3 region has the DNA TGTGCCAGCAGCGTAGGTTACGTCGGGGCGCTCACCGGGGAGCTGTTTTTT.

This clonotype was detected ten times or more. V is TRBV9 and J is TRBJ2-1, with D tentatively TRBD2 (6 bases). CDR1 and CDR2 (germline): SGDLS, YYNGEE. V shed 4 bases and J shed 5 bases, with 19 bases lying between them. There are 16 residues in the CDR3. CDR3 protein: CASSLLLGGLNNEQFF. Here the CDR3 DNA reads TGTGCCAGCAGCCTCCTCCTAGGAGGGCTTAACAATGAGCAGTTCTTC.

This clonotype showed up many times. The chain links TRBV9 to TRBJ1-3; unclear D gene. This CDR3 comprises 16 residues. The ends were cut back, 4 bases at V and 1 base at J, with 15 bases in the middle. The V gene's germline CDR1 is SGDLS and CDR2 YYNGEE. The CDR3 reads CASSNDGVRSGNTIYF. The CDR3 DNA sequence: TGTGCCAGCAGCAACGACGGCGTTCGGTCTGGAAACACCATATATTTT.

This clonotype was counted at least ten times. The chain couples TRBV9 to TRBJ2-3; D ambiguous. CDR1 and CDR2 (germline): SGDLS, YYNGEE. The V end was cut by 0 bases, the J end by 0 bases, with 11 bases between. This CDR3 is 16 amino acids long. CDR3 protein: CASSVEKWGSTDTQYF. The CDR3, as DNA: TGTGCCAGCAGCGTAGAGAAGTGGGGAAGCACAGATACGCAGTATTTT.

This clonotype was seen ten or more times. The chain recombines TRBV9 with TRBJ2-7; TRBD2 matches 9 bases. Germline loops: CDR1 SGDLS, CDR2 YYNGEE. The CDR3 is 14 residues long. V lost 4 bases to trimming and J lost 4 bases; unmatched junction nucleotides: 6. In DNA, the CDR3 is TGTGCCAGCAGCTTTAGCGGGAGCGGGTACGAGCAGTACTTC. Translating it yields CASSFSGSGYEQYF.

This clonotype was recorded at least ten times. The rearrangement uses TRBV9 and TRBJ1-5; D is uncertain. CDR1 is SGDLS, CDR2 YYNGEE, per germline. The CDR3 length is 13 residues. V was shortened by 0 bases and J by 2 bases, with 3 bases between the two germline ends. The DNA of the CDR3 is TGTGCCAGCAGCGTAGCAGGCAATCAGCCCCAGCATTTT. Its translation: CASSVAGNQPQHF.

This clonotype was picked up a small number of times. This rearrangement joins TRBV9 to TRBJ2-7, with a weak D call TRBD2 (6 bases). Trimming pared 4 bases from V and 3 bases from J, leaving 23 bases between. CDR1 SGDLS and CDR2 YYNGEE come from the germline V gene. There are 17 residues in the CDR3. CDR3 DNA sequence: TGTGCCAGCAGCTACGGAGAGGTAGGAGGGAGGTACTACGAGCAGTACTTC. It encodes CASSYGEVGGRYYEQYF.

This clonotype was seen a handful of times. The rearrangement joins TRBV9 to TRBJ2-7, with TRBD1 matching 7 bases. In germline, CDR1 is SGDLS, CDR2 YYNGEE. The ends lost 2 bases at V and 1 base at J; junction bases unmatched: 3. The CDR3 contains 14 residues. This chain's CDR3 is CASSVGQTSYEQYF. For the CDR3, the DNA is TGTGCCAGCAGCGTGGGACAGACTTCCTACGAGCAGTACTTC.

The table lists this clonotype with many counts. The chain joins TRBV9 to TRBJ2-1, with D possibly TRBD2 on 5 matching bases. Trimming took off 3 bases at V and 1 base at J, with 5 bases between the two ends. Germline V gene lookup returns CDR1 SGDLS and CDR2 YYNGEE. The CDR3 contains 13 residues. CDR3 in DNA: TGTGCCAGCAGCGCGGGGTCCTACAATGAGCAGTTCTTC. This encodes CASSAGSYNEQFF.

This clonotype was detected many times. This rearrangement joins TRBV9 to TRBJ2-3; the D gene could be TRBD1 or TRBD2 (5 bases each). Trimming pared 2 bases from V and 5 bases from J, leaving 12 bases between. Germline V gene lookup returns CDR1 SGDLS and CDR2 YYNGEE. CDR3 size: 14 residues. CDR3 region: CASSVERDGDTQYF. The DNA of the CDR3 is TGTGCCAGCAGCGTGGAAAGGGACGGAGATACGCAGTATTTT. Together with reference TRBV9 and TRBJ2-3, the CDR3 gives the full variable domain: DSGVTQTPKHLITATGQRVTLRCSPRSGDLSVYWYQQSLDQGLQFLIQYYNGEERAKGNILERFSAQQFPDLHSELNLSSLELGDSALYFCASSVERDGDTQYFGPGTRLTVL.

This clonotype was detected many times. This CDR3 is CASSAGLSVRDTQYF. CDR3 sequence (DNA): TGTGCCAGCAGCGCGGGACTGTCGGTGCGAGATACGCAGTATTTT. V gene TRBV9 combines with J gene TRBJ2-3, with D maybe TRBD2 (6 bases). CDR1 is SGDLS and CDR2 is YYNGEE in the germline V gene. Trimming stripped 3 bases from V and 5 bases from J, with 16 bases between. CDR3 size: 15 residues.

This clonotype was counted between two and nine times. V gene TRBV9 combines with J gene TRBJ2-1, with 7 bases that match TRBD1. CDR3 size: 18 residues. With 0 bases clipped from V and 0 bases from J, the junction kept 9 bases outside the gene matches. Looked up from germline, CDR1 is SGDLS and CDR2 is YYNGEE. The CDR3 DNA sequence: TGTGCCAGCAGCGTAGTCGGTACTCAGGGGGTCTCCTACAATGAGCAGTTCTTC. It specifies CASSVVGTQGVSYNEQFF.

This clonotype was counted ten times or more. The chain is built from TRBV9 and TRBJ2-5; D is ambiguous. The CDR3 runs to 13 residues. Germline V gives CDR1 SGDLS, CDR2 YYNGEE. V lost 0 bases to trimming and J lost 7 bases, with 10 bases between them. Here the CDR3 reads CASSVASRGTQYF. The CDR3 region has the DNA TGTGCCAGCAGCGTAGCCTCCCGCGGGACCCAGTACTTC. The variable domain in full, completed from reference TRBV9 and TRBJ2-5, reads DSGVTQTPKHLITATGQRVTLRCSPRSGDLSVYWYQQSLDQGLQFLIQYYNGEERAKGNILERFSAQQFPDLHSELNLSSLELGDSALYFCASSVASRGTQYFGPGTRLLVL.

The genes are TRBV9 and TRBJ2-3; 7 nucleotides match TRBD1. CDR1 and CDR2 (germline): SGDLS, YYNGEE. V lost 3 bases and J lost 3; bases outside the gene matches: 10. There are 16 residues in the CDR3. The CDR3 is CASSDRQGGGTDTQYF. CDR3 coding DNA: TGTGCCAGCAGCGACCGACAGGGCGGTGGTACAGATACGCAGTATTTT.

The rearrangement links TRBV9 to TRBJ2-2; D uncertain. Trimming removed 3 bases from V and 4 bases from J, with 16 bases in between. The CDR3 covers 16 residues. Per the germline V gene, CDR1 is SGDLS and CDR2 is YYNGEE. CDR3 bases: TGTGCCAGCAGCGCCCCAGTTGGAGCGAGCACCGGGGAGCTGTTTTTT. Its protein is CASSAPVGASTGELFF.

By sample share, this clonotype is medium-sized. The J gene is TRBJ2-1, the V gene TRBV9, with D perhaps TRBD2 (5 bases). Germline V gene data show CDR1 as SGDLS and CDR2 as YYNGEE. This CDR3 is 14 amino acids long. Deletions cut 3 bases from V and 9 bases from J, with 16 bases between. The CDR3 here is CASSALLERPEQFF. CDR3 in DNA: TGTGCCAGCAGCGCCTTACTAGAACGGCCTGAGCAGTTCTTC.

This clonotype was detected ten times or more. The gene calls are TRBV9 and TRBJ2-3, with TRBD2 matching over 10 bases. V dropped 4 bases and J dropped 0; count of bases not matched to a gene: 5. This CDR3 has 16 residues. The germline V gene encodes CDR1 SGDLS and CDR2 YYNGEE. CDR3 sequence (DNA): TGTGCCAGCAGCATGCTAGCGGGGGTTAGCACAGATACGCAGTATTTT. It encodes CASSMLAGVSTDTQYF.

In this sample, this clonotype turned up many times. The V call is TRBV9, the J call TRBJ1-1; 9 bases align to TRBD1. Germline V gene lookup returns CDR1 SGDLS and CDR2 YYNGEE. This CDR3 is 17 amino acids long. With V trimmed by 0 bases and J by 0 bases, 6 bases remained unmatched. The CDR3 DNA follows: TGTGCCAGCAGCGTAGAAGGGACAGGGCTATTGAACACTGAAGCTTTCTTT. It codes for CASSVEGTGLLNTEAFF. The entire variable domain, with the rest obtained from reference TRBV9 and TRBJ1-1, is as follows: DSGVTQTPKHLITATGQRVTLRCSPRSGDLSVYWYQQSLDQGLQFLIQYYNGEERAKGNILERFSAQQFPDLHSELNLSSLELGDSALYFCASSVEGTGLLNTEAFFGQGTRLTVV.

This clonotype has at least ten counts. The chain couples TRBV9 to TRBJ2-5; 9 bases line up with TRBD1. This CDR3 is built from 19 residues. V lost 0 bases and J lost 2; bases outside the gene matches: 14. Looked up from germline, CDR1 is SGDLS and CDR2 is YYNGEE. CDR3 sequence reads: CASSVVGTGLSDPQETQYF. In DNA, the CDR3 is TGTGCCAGCAGCGTAGTTGGGACAGGGCTTTCCGACCCGCAAGAGACCCAGTACTTC.

This clonotype was counted many times. The V call is TRBV9, the J call TRBJ2-7; D remains unclear. The V end was cut by 3 bases, the J end by 6 bases, with 13 bases between. The CDR3 length is 13 residues. Germline V gene lookup returns CDR1 SGDLS and CDR2 YYNGEE. CDR3 nucleotide sequence: TGTGCCAGCAGCGCATCTTCGGGTGCCGAGCAGTACTTC. Translation gives CASSASSGAEQYF.

This clonotype was recorded at least ten times. V and J are TRBV9 and TRBJ2-1, with D perhaps assigned TRBD1 or TRBD2 (5 bases each). Germline CDR1 and CDR2: SGDLS and YYNGEE. V was trimmed by 4 bases and J by 7 bases, leaving 15 bases between them. The CDR3 length is 14 residues. CDR3 bases: TGTGCCAGCAGCCCATGGGACGGAGCAAATGAGCAGTTCTTC. As protein: CASSPWDGANEQFF.

This clonotype was seen many times. The J gene is TRBJ2-7, the V gene TRBV9, with D uncertain. The CDR3 consists of 15 residues. Trimming cost V 0 bases and J 3 bases, with 13 bases left between them. Per germline, CDR1 SGDLS and CDR2 YYNGEE. DNA of the CDR3: TGTGCCAGCAGCGTAGGGGATGGAACCTACTACGAGCAGTACTTC. It encodes CASSVGDGTYYEQYF.

The rearrangement links TRBV9 to TRBJ2-4; 10 nucleotides match TRBD2. Germline V gene sequence: CDR1 SGDLS, CDR2 YYNGEE. J lost 12 bases, V lost 4 bases, and 7 bases had no gene match. CDR3 size: 13 residues. This CDR3 is CASSPPAGGTQYF. The CDR3 coding sequence is TGTGCCAGCAGCCCCCCAGCGGGAGGGACTCAGTACTTC.